This is a list of T cell receptor beta chains from one sample in a study of blood T cells in healthy people across ages. MiXCR was run by TCRdb on the 5' RACE reads, yielding one entry per CDR3 protein. The sample yields about 970,000 distinct CDR3 sequences, 45% to 60% seen once. Sequences were obtained from blood. These receptor sequences come from an older woman in good health. Each CDR3 is given with its conserved first and last residue. A D gene is named only where the DNA matches it firmly. Only part of the rows carry a size: once, few, many, or a class if the clone is expanded.

-	TRBV4-1	TRBJ2-5	-	CASSQAGTRAETQYF	TGCGCCAGCAGCCAAGCCGGGACCCGCGCGGAGACCCAGTACTTC
-	TRBV3-1	TRBJ1-1	-	CASRGIGSSEAFF	TGTGCCAGCAGGGGGATCGGTAGCTCTGAAGCTTTCTTT
-	TRBV4-1	TRBJ2-1	-	CASSLLTRNNEQFF	TGCGCCAGCAGCCTCCTTACTAGAAACAATGAGCAGTTCTTC
-	TRBV6-1	TRBJ2-6	-	CASSLQGLSGANVLTF	TGTGCCAGCAGTCTACAGGGCCTCTCTGGGGCCAACGTCCTGACTTTC
-	TRBV6-2/TRBV6-3	TRBJ1-3	-	CASSYSPLGAGNTIYF	TGTGCCAGCAGTTACTCCCCGCTCGGCGCTGGAAACACCATATATTTT
-	TRBV7-9	TRBJ1-2	-	CASSLVGAAYTF	TGTGCCAGCAGCTTAGTGGGGGCAGCCTACACCTTC
-	TRBV6-5	TRBJ2-1	TRBD1	CASSRGQGADEQFF	TGTGCCAGCAGCCGCGGACAGGGGGCTGATGAGCAGTTCTTC
-	TRBV20-1	TRBJ2-5	-	CSARDGGANEQYF	TGCAGTGCTAGAGATGGCGGGGCTAATGAGCAGTACTTC
-	TRBV4-3	TRBJ2-7	-	CASSQGISRYEQYF	TGCGCCAGCAGCCAAGGAATCTCCCGCTACGAGCAGTACTTC
-	TRBV27	TRBJ1-4	-	CAGSSVGLKEGKLFF	TGTGCCGGCAGTTCTGTCGGCTTAAAGGAGGGAAAACTGTTTTTT
-	TRBV7-2	TRBJ1-6	-	CASSSNRPSSYNSPLHF	TGTGCCAGCAGCTCCAACCGACCGAGCTCCTATAATTCACCCCTCCACTTT
-	TRBV20-1	TRBJ2-5	-	CSATFVVEETQYF	TGCAGTGCTACCTTCGTGGTGGAAGAGACCCAGTACTTC
-	TRBV10-3	TRBJ2-7	TRBD2	CANGPTPLAGGVYEQYF	TGTGCCAATGGTCCGACCCCACTAGCGGGAGGAGTCTACGAGCAGTACTTC
once	TRBV12-3/TRBV12-4	TRBJ2-7	TRBD2	CASSPGLADYEQYF	TGTGCCAGCAGTCCGGGACTAGCAGACTACGAGCAGTACTTC
few	TRBV7-3	TRBJ2-5	TRBD2	CASSPLGAGIQETQYF	TGTGCCAGCAGCCCGTTGGGAGCGGGGATCCAAGAGACCCAGTACTTC
few	TRBV4-2	TRBJ2-1	TRBD2	CASSLSGTSVDNEQFF	TGTGCCAGCAGCCTTTCCGGGACTAGCGTGGACAATGAGCAGTTCTTC
-	TRBV18	TRBJ2-7	-	CASSDYSSYEQYF	TGTGCCAGCTCCGACTACAGCTCCTACGAGCAGTACTTC
-	TRBV27	TRBJ2-7	-	CASSLFGQGLTYEQYF	TGTGCCAGCAGTTTATTCGGGCAGGGTTTAACCTACGAGCAGTACTTC
-	TRBV12-3/TRBV12-4	TRBJ2-1	-	CASRAERLSYNEQFF	TGTGCCAGCAGAGCGGAGCGATTATCCTACAATGAGCAGTTCTTC
-	TRBV28	TRBJ1-4	-	CASSPRGRDEKLFF	TGTGCCAGCAGTCCTCGAGGGAGGGATGAAAAACTGTTTTTT
-	TRBV4-3	TRBJ2-1	-	CASSQDPWGDEQFF	TGCGCCAGCAGCCAAGACCCGTGGGGCGATGAGCAGTTCTTC
-	TRBV10-1	TRBJ2-7	-	CASSESGGPYEQYF	TGCGCCAGCAGTGAGTCCGGAGGCCCCTACGAGCAGTACTTC
-	TRBV4-2	TRBJ2-1	-	CASSLEEPKYNEQFF	TGTGCCAGCAGCCTAGAAGAGCCAAAATACAATGAGCAGTTCTTC
-	TRBV3-1	TRBJ2-1	TRBD1	CASNQGRTGGGEQFF	TGTGCCAGCAACCAAGGACGGACAGGGGGCGGGGAACAGTTCTTC
-	TRBV4-2	TRBJ1-4	TRBD1	CASSHHRQGTDEKLFF	TGTGCCAGCAGCCATCACAGACAGGGAACAGATGAAAAACTGTTTTTT
-	TRBV18	TRBJ2-7	-	CASSPPRPLREQYF	TGTGCCAGCTCACCACCCCGACCGCTTCGGGAGCAGTACTTC
few	TRBV7-2	TRBJ1-2	-	CASSLFTGVNYGYTF	TGTGCCAGCAGCTTATTCACGGGGGTGAACTATGGCTACACCTTC
-	TRBV20-1	TRBJ1-2	-	CSALGRTQVYGYTF	TGCAGTGCACTTGGACGGACTCAGGTCTATGGCTACACCTTC
-	TRBV20-1	TRBJ2-7	TRBD2	CSARGGPGGSYEQYF	TGCAGTGCTAGAGGCGGGCCGGGGGGCTCCTACGAGCAGTACTTC
-	TRBV7-9	TRBJ2-7	TRBD2	CASSSLAGSGRYEQYF	TGTGCCAGCAGTTCATTAGCGGGATCGGGCCGCTACGAGCAGTACTTC
-	TRBV30	TRBJ2-3	-	CAWSNGQSISSQYF	TGTGCCTGGAGTAACGGACAGTCCATCTCTTCGCAGTATTTT
few	TRBV6-5	TRBJ2-5	TRBD1	CASRGTGLETQYF	TGTGCCAGCAGAGGGACAGGGTTGGAGACCCAGTACTTC
-	TRBV12-3/TRBV12-4	TRBJ2-3	-	CASSPRGSSGSDTQYF	TGTGCCAGCAGCCCTCGGGGGAGTAGCGGAAGCGATACGCAGTATTTT
-	TRBV5-1	TRBJ2-7	-	CASSFTRETGPYEQYF	TGCGCCAGCAGCTTCACGAGGGAGACAGGACCCTACGAGCAGTACTTC
-	TRBV20-1	TRBJ2-2	-	CSASLRAGELFF	TGCAGTGCTAGCCTGAGGGCCGGGGAGCTGTTTTTT
-	TRBV7-9	TRBJ2-3	TRBD2	CASSFLTSGSSTDTQYF	TGTGCCAGCAGCTTCTTGACTAGCGGTTCTAGCACAGATACGCAGTATTTT
-	TRBV2	TRBJ2-3	TRBD2	CASSEGAGFTDTQYF	TGTGCCAGCAGTGAGGGAGCGGGGTTCACAGATACGCAGTATTTT
-	TRBV20-1	TRBJ1-6	-	CSAAEGGERALSYNSPLHF	TGCAGTGCGGCCGAGGGGGGCGAGAGGGCCCTCTCCTATAATTCACCCCTCCACTTT
-	TRBV7-9	TRBJ2-3	TRBD2	CASSASPSGSTDTQYF	TGCGCCAGCAGCGCCTCACCTAGCGGGAGCACAGATACGCAGTATTTT
-	TRBV7-6	TRBJ1-5	-	CASSADNQPQHF	TGTGCCAGCAGCGCAGACAATCAGCCCCAGCATTTT
-	TRBV21-1	TRBJ2-7	-	CASSKVKTGVGYEQYF	TGTGCCAGCAGCAAAGTCAAGACAGGGGTCGGCTACGAGCAGTACTTC
-	TRBV7-3	TRBJ2-1	TRBD2	CASSLMGGSYNEQFF	TGTGCCAGCAGCTTAATGGGAGGGTCCTACAATGAGCAGTTCTTC
-	TRBV27	TRBJ1-6	TRBD1	CASSVDRVRSPLHF	TGTGCCAGCAGCGTGGACAGGGTTCGCTCACCCCTCCACTTT